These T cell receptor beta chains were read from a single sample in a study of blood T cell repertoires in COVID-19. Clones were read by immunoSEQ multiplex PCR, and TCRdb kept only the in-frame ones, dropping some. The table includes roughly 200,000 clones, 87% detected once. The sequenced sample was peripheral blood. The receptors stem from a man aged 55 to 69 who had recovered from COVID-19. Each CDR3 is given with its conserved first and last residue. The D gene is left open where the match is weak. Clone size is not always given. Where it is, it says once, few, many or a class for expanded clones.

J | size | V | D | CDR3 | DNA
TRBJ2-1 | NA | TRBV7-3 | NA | CASSLYSPTNEQFF | TGTGCCAGCAGCTTATACTCCCCCACCAATGAGCAGTTCTTC
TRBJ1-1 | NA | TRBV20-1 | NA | CSASHWPDRKTEAFF | TGCAGTGCTAGTCACTGGCCTGACAGAAAGACTGAAGCTTTCTTT
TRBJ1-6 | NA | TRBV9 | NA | CASSPAGAYNSPLHF | TGTGCCAGCAGCCCGGCCGGGGCCTATAATTCACCCCTCCACTTT
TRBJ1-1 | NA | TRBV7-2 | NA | CASTYSRDTEAFF | TGTGCCAGCACCTACTCCAGGGACACTGAAGCTTTCTTT
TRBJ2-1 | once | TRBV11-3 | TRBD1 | CASSSGQGGSAEQFF | TGTGCCAGCAGCTCCGGACAGGGGGGGTCGGCTGAGCAGTTCTTC
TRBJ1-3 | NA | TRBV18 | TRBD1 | CASSPDRANSGNTIYF | TGTGCCAGCTCACCAGACAGGGCCAACTCTGGAAACACCATATATTTT
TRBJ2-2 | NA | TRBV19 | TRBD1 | CASSDRGSWNTGELFF | TGTGCCAGTAGTGACAGGGGTTCATGGAACACCGGGGAGCTGTTTTTT
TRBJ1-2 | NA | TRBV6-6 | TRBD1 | CASRPTGRDYGYTF | TGTGCCAGCAGGCCGACAGGGCGGGACTATGGCTACACCTTC
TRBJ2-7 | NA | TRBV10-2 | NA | CASSESGYEQYF | TGCGCCAGCAGTGAAAGCGGTTACGAGCAGTACTTC
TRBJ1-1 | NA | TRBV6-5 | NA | CASSFFRGGAEAFF | TGTGCCAGCAGTTTCTTTAGGGGGGGGGCTGAAGCTTTCTTT
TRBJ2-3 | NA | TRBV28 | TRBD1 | CASPPGTGASDTQYF | TGTGCCAGCCCCCCCGGGACAGGGGCTTCAGATACGCAGTATTTT
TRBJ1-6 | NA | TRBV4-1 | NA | CASSSQGSPLHF | TGCGCCAGCAGCTCTCAGGGTTCACCCCTCCACTTT
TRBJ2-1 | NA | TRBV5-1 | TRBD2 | CASGAGGEGEQFF | TGCGCCAGCGGCGCGGGAGGGGAGGGTGAGCAGTTCTTC